The 20 T cell receptor beta chains reported below all come from one sample, sequenced in a study of blood T cell repertoires in COVID-19. Method: immunoSEQ multiplex PCR; TCRdb's copy keeps in-frame clones and lacks some. The sample shows some 200,000 clones, over 75% of them seen only once. Sequencing input: PBMCs or T cells enriched from blood (not recorded which). The receptors here all came from a woman aged 18-29 years in a cohort exposed to, infected with or recovered from COVID-19 (not recorded which).

The chain recombines TRBV7-2 with TRBJ2-7; D is ambiguous. Germline V gene lookup returns CDR1 SGHTA and CDR2 FQGNSA. V lost 5 bases and J 2 bases, leaving 7 bases between the germline ends. This CDR3 spans 12 amino acids. The CDR3 nucleotides are TGTGCCAGCAGCCCCTACCCCTACGAGCAGTACTTC. Protein product: CASSPYPYEQYF.

There are a few counts of this clone. CDR3 loop: CASRRDFYREKLFF. As DNA, the CDR3 is TGTGCAAGTCGCCGGGACTTCTACCGAGAAAAACTGTTTTTT. The chain joins TRBV12-2 to TRBJ1-4. TRBV12-2 is a recognized pseudogene. The CDR3 is 14 amino acids.

V and J are TRBV14 and TRBJ2-2; the D is unclear. Between the trimmed V and J ends, which lost 0 bases and 4 bases, there was a span of 6 bases. The germline CDR1 and CDR2 sequences are SGHDN and FVKESK. The CDR3 consists of 14 residues. The CDR3 region has the DNA TGTGCCAGCAGCCAAGACCACAGCACCGGGGAGCTGTTTTTT. Its protein is CASSQDHSTGELFF.

The rearrangement uses TRBV18 and TRBJ2-1; D uncertain. The V gene's germline CDR1 is KGHSH and CDR2 LQKENI. Trimming stripped 0 bases from V and 4 bases from J, with 13 bases between. This CDR3 has 16 residues. CDR3 in DNA: TGTGCCAGCTCACCACCGGCCTCCGGGTTATACAATGAGCAGTTCTTC. Amino acids: CASSPPASGLYNEQFF.

This chain joins TRBV5-1 and TRBJ2-3, with 12 bases that match TRBD2. Germline loops: CDR1 SGHRS, CDR2 YFSETQ. The length of the CDR3 is 17 residues. V was pared by 0 bases and J by 4 bases, with 6 bases of the junction left unmatched. CDR3 nucleotide sequence: TGCGCCAGCAGCTTGGACCCGACTAGCGGGAGCTCAGATACGCAGTATTTT. It codes for CASSLDPTSGSSDTQYF.

The chain couples TRBV28 to TRBJ1-4; tentatively, D is TRBD1 (6 bases). V was shortened by 8 bases and J by 11 bases, with 21 bases between the two germline ends. Germline CDR1 reads MDHEN; CDR2 reads SYDVKM. CDR3 length: 14 residues. DNA of the CDR3: TGTGCCAGCGGACACAACAGGGCCCTCGGGAAACTGTTTTTT. Encoded protein: CASGHNRALGKLFF. Combining the CDR3 with reference TRBV28 and TRBJ1-4 gives the whole variable domain DVKVTQSSRYLVKRTGEKVFLECVQDMDHENMFWYRQDPGLGLRLIYFSYDVKMKEKGDIPEGYSVSREKKERFSLILESASTNQTSMYLCASGHNRALGKLFFGSGTQLSVL.

The J gene is TRBJ2-2, the V gene TRBV9; maybe TRBD2 (6 bases). Trimming shortened V by 3 bases and J by 5 bases, and 17 bases separated the two germline ends. Germline lookup yields CDR1 SGDLS and CDR2 YYNGEE. The CDR3 is 16 amino acids. CDR3 nucleotides: TGTGCCAGCAGCGCCCCACCGGGGACTTCAACCGGGGAGCTGTTTTTT. It yields the protein CASSAPPGTSTGELFF.

The chain has TRBV3-1 (or the pseudogene TRBV3-2) and TRBJ2-7; D may be TRBD2 (5 bases). The CDR3 contains 15 residues. Germline V lookup: CDR1 LGHDT, CDR2 YNNKEL (reference sequence). With 1 base removed from V and 4 bases from J, the gap between germline ends came to 14 bases. CDR3 bases: TGTGCCAGCAGCCAAGGGGGTGAGGGAATATACGAGCAGTACTTC. Its protein product is CASSQGGEGIYEQYF.

The V call is TRBV4-1, the J call TRBJ1-3; 10 bases agree with TRBD1. This CDR3 is 16 amino acids long. V shed 1 base and J 1 base; nucleotides not matched to a gene: 1. Germline V CDR1 and CDR2: MGHRA, YSYEKL. Here the CDR3 reads CASSQGQGASGNTIYF. Written as DNA, the CDR3 is TGCGCCAGCAGCCAAGGACAGGGGGCTTCTGGAAACACCATATATTTT.

A single count supports this clone. The rearrangement uses TRBV7-9 and TRBJ2-2; no firm D call. Trimming shortened V by 1 base and J by 6 bases, and 9 bases separated the two germline ends. Germline V gene data show CDR1 as SEHNR and CDR2 as FQNEAQ (reference sequence). The CDR3 contains 14 residues. The CDR3 DNA sequence: TGTGCCAGCAGCTTAGTGTTAGAGCCCGGGGAGCTGTTTTTT. Translation gives CASSLVLEPGELFF. Looking up the rest from reference TRBV7-9 and TRBJ2-2 gives the full variable domain: DTGVSQNPRHKITKRGQNVTFRCDPISEHNRLYWYRQTLGQGPEFLTYFQNEAQLEKSRLLSDRFSAERPKGSFSTLEIQRTEQGDSAMYLCASSLVLEPGELFFGEGSRLTVL.

This rearrangement joins TRBV30 to TRBJ1-5; D may be TRBD1 (6 bases). Germline-derived CDR1 and CDR2 are GTSNPN and SVGIG (reference sequence). This CDR3 is built from 13 residues. V lost 0 bases and J 8 bases, leaving 11 bases between the germline ends. The CDR3 DNA reads TGTGCCTGGAGTGTACAGGGCTGGGAGCCCCAGCATTTT. It translates to CAWSVQGWEPQHF.

V gene TRBV12-2 combines with J gene TRBJ2-1; the table assigns TRBD1, which was not confirmed against the DNA. TRBV12-2 is a listed pseudogene. CDR3 length: 14 amino acids. The CDR3 spells CASRLKALVGPEFF. CDR3 DNA sequence: TGTGCAAGTCGCTTAAAGGCATTAGTGGGGCCAGAGTTCTTC.

The chain employs TRBV9 and TRBJ2-2, with 9 bases aligning to TRBD1. This CDR3 contains 14 residues. The V gene's germline CDR1 is SGDLS and CDR2 YYNGEE. Trimming cost V 4 bases and J 4 bases; bases outside gene matches: 2. The CDR3 spells CASSPGQGTGELFF. Here the CDR3 DNA reads TGTGCCAGCAGCCCGGGACAGGGCACCGGGGAGCTGTTTTTT.

V usage is TRBV11-2 and J usage is TRBJ1-4; D gene uncertain. The length of the CDR3 is 12 residues. The V gene lost 5 bases and the J gene lost 7 bases, with 8 bases spanning the gap. CDR1 SGHAT and CDR2 FQNNGV come from the germline V gene. CDR3 protein: CASSLRGEKLFF. DNA of the CDR3: TGTGCCAGCAGCCTGCGCGGTGAAAAACTGTTTTTT.

This clone appeared once. V gene TRBV3-1 (or the pseudogene TRBV3-2) combines with J gene TRBJ1-2; 11 nucleotides match TRBD1. The length of the CDR3 is 17 residues. Per the germline V gene, CDR1 is LGHDT and CDR2 is YNNKEL (reference sequence). Trimming cost V 4 bases and J 5 bases; bases outside gene matches: 12. The CDR3 loop reads CASSPSRGQGEGYGYTF. The CDR3 DNA reads as TGTGCCAGCAGCCCCTCCCGGGGACAGGGGGAAGGGTATGGCTACACCTTC.

The gene calls are TRBV6-2 or TRBV6-3 and TRBJ1-6; possible D gene TRBD1, 6 bases. The ends were cut back, 0 bases at V and 7 bases at J, with 16 bases in the middle. The germline CDR1 and CDR2 sequences are MNHEY and SVGEGT. The CDR3 extends over 17 amino acids. The CDR3 region is CASSYSSGPRGNSPLHF. The CDR3 DNA is TGTGCCAGCAGTTACTCATCCGGGCCCAGGGGAAATTCACCCCTCCACTTT.

This chain's CDR3 is CASSDSWTGEILGNQPQHF. The CDR3 nucleotides are TGTGCCAGCAGTGACTCGTGGACAGGGGAGATTTTAGGCAATCAGCCCCAGCATTTT. The rearrangement joins TRBV6-4 to TRBJ1-5; TRBD1 matches at 9 bases. The CDR3 runs to 19 residues. Germline values: CDR1 MRHNA, CDR2 SNTAGT. V gave up 0 bases and J gave up 2 bases; unmatched junction bases: 11.

The V gene is TRBV7-2, the J gene TRBJ1-6; possible D gene TRBD1, 5 bases. Germline V gives CDR1 SGHTA, CDR2 FQGNSA. The germline V and J ends were trimmed by 3 bases and 7 bases, with 16 bases remaining between them. CDR3 length: 16 residues. The CDR3 protein is CASSFSPGLGNSPLHF. In nucleotides, the CDR3 is TGTGCCAGCAGCTTCAGCCCGGGACTGGGGAATTCACCCCTCCACTTT. Full variable domain (remainder filled in from reference TRBV7-2 and TRBJ1-6): GAGVSQSPSNKVTEKGKDVELRCDPISGHTALYWYRQSLGQGLEFLIYFQGNSAPDKSGLPSDRFSAERTGGSVSTLTIQRTQQEDSAVYLCASSFSPGLGNSPLHFGNGTRLTVT.

The chain employs TRBV28 and TRBJ1-2; TRBD1 aligns across 7 bases. The CDR3 loop spans 16 amino acids. V shed 3 bases, J shed 4 bases, and the junction held 11 bases outside the gene matches. Looked up from germline, CDR1 is MDHEN and CDR2 is SYDVKM. This CDR3 reads CASSFDRAFETYGYTF. In nucleotides, the CDR3 is TGTGCCAGCAGTTTTGACAGGGCATTTGAAACCTATGGCTACACCTTC.

The CDR3 sequence is CASSLSIQETQYF. CDR3 DNA sequence: TGTGCCAGCAGCTTATCAATCCAAGAGACCCAGTACTTC. V and J are TRBV7-9 and TRBJ2-5; D gene unclear. The V end lost 2 bases, the J end lost 1 base, and 5 bases lay between the germline ends. Germline V gene lookup returns CDR1 SEHNR and CDR2 FQNEAQ (reference sequence). The CDR3 consists of 13 residues.